This T cell receptor (beta chain) was identified in a study of blood T cell repertoires in COVID-19. Overall study context: Samples came from the United States, Italy and Spain, spanning acute and convalescent COVID-19. From T cells, B-cell-depleted T cells, or PBMCs came the material, which was cDNA or gDNA.

The data were produced by immunoSEQ multiplex PCR, yet TCRdb's version contains in-frame clones alone and is incomplete. The table records over 250,000 clones, 85% to 90% of them present only once. Seattle cases were enrolled at active infection and followed longitudinally. The sequenced sample was peripheral blood. This receptor was taken from a woman in her 50s with COVID-19, enrolled during active disease.

CDR3 residues: CATTSDRINTEAFF. The CDR3 nucleotides are TGTGCCACCACCTCGGACAGGATTAACACTGAAGCTTTCTTT. This chain joins TRBV2 and TRBJ1-1, with TRBD1 identical over 7 bases. V lost 10 bases to trimming and J lost 2 bases; unmatched junction nucleotides: 10. The length of the CDR3 is 14 residues. The germline V gene encodes CDR1 SNHLY and CDR2 FYNNEI. Full variable domain (missing parts from reference TRBV2 and TRBJ1-1): EPEVTQTPSHQVTQMGQEVILRCVPISNHLYFYWYRQILGQKVEFLVSFYNNEISEKSEIFDDQFSVERPDGSNFTLKIRSTKLEDSAMYFCATTSDRINTEAFFGQGTRLTVV.